The rows below give T cell receptor beta chains drawn from one sample of a study of T cells in Graves' hyperthyroidism and ophthalmopathy. TCRdb re-derived calls from the multiplex PCR reads in MiXCR, one entry per CDR3 protein. The repertoire holds 300,000 to 500,000 distinct CDR3 sequences, with around 14% as singletons. The sample was blood. Receptor source: a woman aged 25 to 39 with Graves' hyperthyroidism. Each CDR3 is given with its conserved first and last residue. Fields, in order: D gene, clone size, J gene, V gene, CDR3 protein, CDR3 DNA. D genes are given only for firm matches. Clone size, where shown, is once, few, many, or a class for clones that have expanded.

d_call: TRBD1
clone_size: many
j_call: TRBJ2-3
v_call: TRBV7-2
cdr3_aa: CASSLGQGAGDTQYF
cdr3_nt: TGTGCCAGCAGCTTAGGTCAGGGGGCCGGGGATACGCAGTATTTT

d_call: TRBD2
clone_size: .
j_call: TRBJ2-7
v_call: TRBV6-1
cdr3_aa: CASTLVSGSPSYEQYF
cdr3_nt: TGTGCCAGCACCCTCGTTAGCGGGAGTCCCTCCTACGAGCAGTACTTC

d_call: .
clone_size: few
j_call: TRBJ2-6
v_call: TRBV12-3/TRBV12-4
cdr3_aa: CASSLRGTTSYVLTF
cdr3_nt: TGTGCCAGCAGTTTAAGGGGGACAACCAGCTACGTCCTGACTTTC

d_call: TRBD1
clone_size: many
j_call: TRBJ2-7
v_call: TRBV28
cdr3_aa: CASIGQGGYEQYF
cdr3_nt: TGTGCCAGCATAGGACAGGGTGGCTACGAGCAGTACTTC

d_call: .
clone_size: many
j_call: TRBJ1-6
v_call: TRBV9
cdr3_aa: CASSAGAIGSPLHF
cdr3_nt: TGTGCCAGCAGCGCCGGAGCTATAGGTTCACCCCTCCACTTT

d_call: .
clone_size: many
j_call: TRBJ2-7
v_call: TRBV24-1
cdr3_aa: CATSDSASDLYEQYF
cdr3_nt: TGTGCCACCAGTGATTCCGCTAGCGATCTTTACGAGCAGTACTTC

d_call: .
clone_size: .
j_call: TRBJ1-2
v_call: TRBV5-1
cdr3_aa: CASSLETGNYGYTF
cdr3_nt: TGCGCCAGCAGCTTAGAAACAGGGAACTATGGCTACACCTTC

d_call: .
clone_size: .
j_call: TRBJ1-6
v_call: TRBV3-1
cdr3_aa: CASSQDAGGVLSSPLHF
cdr3_nt: TGTGCCAGCAGCCAAGATGCCGGGGGCGTGCTGAGTTCACCCCTCCACTTT

d_call: TRBD1
clone_size: once
j_call: TRBJ1-2
v_call: TRBV28
cdr3_aa: CASSSTGSNGYTF
cdr3_nt: TGTGCCAGCAGTTCGACAGGGTCTAATGGCTACACCTTC

d_call: .
clone_size: .
j_call: TRBJ1-3
v_call: TRBV3-1
cdr3_aa: CASRPTDRDTIYF
cdr3_nt: TGTGCCAGCAGGCCGACGGACCGAGACACCATATATTTT

d_call: TRBD2
clone_size: many
j_call: TRBJ2-1
v_call: TRBV10-3
cdr3_aa: CAISDGGRALGEQFF
cdr3_nt: TGTGCCATCAGTGACGGCGGGAGGGCCCTCGGTGAGCAGTTCTTC

d_call: .
clone_size: many
j_call: TRBJ2-7
v_call: TRBV3-1
cdr3_aa: CASSQGVGREQYF
cdr3_nt: TGTGCCAGCAGCCAAGGGGTTGGGCGCGAGCAGTACTTC

d_call: TRBD2
clone_size: few
j_call: TRBJ2-7
v_call: TRBV11-2
cdr3_aa: CASSPRTRPLYEQYF
cdr3_nt: TGTGCCAGCAGCCCCCGGACTAGGCCTCTATACGAGCAGTACTTC

d_call: .
clone_size: few
j_call: TRBJ1-2
v_call: TRBV10-3
cdr3_aa: CAISSMDYGYTF
cdr3_nt: TGTGCCATCAGCTCGATGGACTATGGCTACACCTTC

d_call: TRBD2
clone_size: .
j_call: TRBJ2-1
v_call: TRBV7-3
cdr3_aa: CASSWTSGSFPYNEQFF
cdr3_nt: TGTGCCAGCAGCTGGACTAGCGGGAGTTTCCCCTACAATGAGCAGTTCTTC

d_call: .
clone_size: .
j_call: TRBJ1-5
v_call: TRBV27
cdr3_aa: CASSFAGGSQPQHF
cdr3_nt: TGTGCCAGCAGTTTTGCGGGGGGGAGTCAGCCCCAGCATTTT

d_call: .
clone_size: .
j_call: TRBJ2-2
v_call: TRBV2
cdr3_aa: CASRKPGTSTGELFF
cdr3_nt: TGTGCCAGCAGAAAACCCGGGACCTCCACCGGGGAGCTGTTTTTT

d_call: TRBD2
clone_size: few
j_call: TRBJ2-3
v_call: TRBV3-1
cdr3_aa: CASSAGLAGAWVGTQYF
cdr3_nt: TGTGCCAGCAGCGCCGGACTAGCGGGAGCATGGGTAGGTACGCAGTATTTT

d_call: TRBD2
clone_size: many
j_call: TRBJ2-1
v_call: TRBV5-1
cdr3_aa: CASSLGLGLAGVNEQFF
cdr3_nt: TGCGCCAGCAGCTTGGGTCTGGGACTAGCGGGAGTCAATGAGCAGTTCTTC

d_call: .
clone_size: .
j_call: TRBJ2-2
v_call: TRBV5-4
cdr3_aa: CASSSLLGDTGELFF
cdr3_nt: TGTGCCAGCAGCTCGTTGTTAGGGGACACCGGGGAGCTGTTTTTT

d_call: TRBD2
clone_size: many
j_call: TRBJ2-3
v_call: TRBV4-1
cdr3_aa: CASSQRGEGRTDTQYF
cdr3_nt: TGCGCCAGCAGCCAACGGGGGGAGGGCCGCACAGATACGCAGTATTTT

d_call: .
clone_size: many
j_call: TRBJ1-1
v_call: TRBV28
cdr3_aa: CASSLPFSNSGNEAFF
cdr3_nt: TGTGCCAGCAGTTTACCTTTTAGTAACAGCGGCAATGAAGCTTTCTTT

d_call: TRBD2
clone_size: many
j_call: TRBJ2-2
v_call: TRBV11-2
cdr3_aa: CASSGTSGANTGELFF
cdr3_nt: TGTGCCAGCAGCGGGACTAGCGGGGCGAACACCGGGGAGCTGTTTTTT

d_call: .
clone_size: many
j_call: TRBJ1-2
v_call: TRBV10-3
cdr3_aa: CAISEGMLNGYTF
cdr3_nt: TGTGCCATCAGTGAAGGGATGCTGAATGGCTACACCTTC

d_call: .
clone_size: many
j_call: TRBJ2-7
v_call: TRBV7-9
cdr3_aa: CASSFGISSYEQYF
cdr3_nt: TGTGCCAGCAGCTTCGGCATTTCCTCCTACGAGCAGTACTTC

d_call: .
clone_size: few
j_call: TRBJ2-4
v_call: TRBV12-3/TRBV12-4
cdr3_aa: CASSLDQVVNIQYF
cdr3_nt: TGTGCCAGCAGTTTAGATCAGGTAGTAAACATTCAGTACTTC

d_call: .
clone_size: many
j_call: TRBJ1-1
v_call: TRBV28
cdr3_aa: CASTPPTVNTEAFF
cdr3_nt: TGTGCCAGCACTCCACCTACCGTGAACACTGAAGCTTTCTTT

d_call: TRBD2
clone_size: many
j_call: TRBJ2-1
v_call: TRBV11-3
cdr3_aa: CASSFSWGTSDNEQFF
cdr3_nt: TGTGCCAGCAGCTTTTCTTGGGGGACTAGCGACAATGAGCAGTTCTTC

d_call: TRBD1
clone_size: many
j_call: TRBJ1-1
v_call: TRBV28
cdr3_aa: CASSPRQGATEAFF
cdr3_nt: TGTGCCAGCAGTCCTCGACAGGGGGCAACTGAAGCTTTCTTT

d_call: .
clone_size: many
j_call: TRBJ2-1
v_call: TRBV27
cdr3_aa: CASSLSLGPGGYEQFF
cdr3_nt: TGTGCCAGCAGTTTATCTCTGGGGCCTGGGGGGTATGAGCAGTTCTTC

d_call: TRBD2
clone_size: .
j_call: TRBJ2-5
v_call: TRBV5-4
cdr3_aa: CASSFGLVEETQYF
cdr3_nt: TGTGCCAGCAGCTTCGGACTAGTCGAAGAGACCCAGTACTTC

d_call: .
clone_size: few
j_call: TRBJ2-3
v_call: TRBV29-1
cdr3_aa: CSVEEGSTDTQYF
cdr3_nt: TGCAGCGTTGAAGAGGGCAGCACAGATACGCAGTATTTT

d_call: TRBD2
clone_size: once
j_call: TRBJ2-2
v_call: TRBV14
cdr3_aa: CASSQDRTSYTGELFF
cdr3_nt: TGTGCCAGCAGCCAAGATAGGACTAGCTACACCGGGGAGCTGTTTTTT

d_call: TRBD1
clone_size: many
j_call: TRBJ2-7
v_call: TRBV28
cdr3_aa: CASSFWGQGAYEQYF
cdr3_nt: TGTGCCAGCAGTTTTTGGGGACAGGGGGCTTACGAGCAGTACTTC

d_call: .
clone_size: few
j_call: TRBJ2-5
v_call: TRBV19
cdr3_aa: CASSTRRWGKETQYF
cdr3_nt: TGTGCCAGTAGTACGCGAAGGTGGGGGAAGGAGACCCAGTACTTC

d_call: .
clone_size: .
j_call: TRBJ1-2
v_call: TRBV6-1
cdr3_aa: CASSESQGNGYTF
cdr3_nt: TGTGCCAGCAGTGAGAGTCAGGGGAATGGCTACACCTTC

d_call: .
clone_size: many
j_call: TRBJ2-3
v_call: TRBV20-1
cdr3_aa: CSARPVTDTQYF
cdr3_nt: TGCAGTGCTAGGCCAGTCACAGATACGCAGTATTTT

d_call: .
clone_size: .
j_call: TRBJ1-1
v_call: TRBV3-1
cdr3_aa: CASSRQGGMNTEAFF
cdr3_nt: TGTGCCAGCAGCCGCCAAGGGGGAATGAACACTGAAGCTTTCTTT

d_call: .
clone_size: .
j_call: TRBJ2-5
v_call: TRBV7-9
cdr3_aa: CASSLEGRMDF
cdr3_nt: TGTGCCAGCAGCTTAGAGGGGAGGATGGACTTC

d_call: .
clone_size: .
j_call: TRBJ1-2
v_call: TRBV10-3
cdr3_aa: CAISESRPGTNYGYTF
cdr3_nt: TGTGCCATCAGTGAGTCTCGCCCCGGGACCAACTATGGCTACACCTTC

d_call: .
clone_size: .
j_call: TRBJ2-7
v_call: TRBV30
cdr3_aa: CAWHRVVTGEQYF
cdr3_nt: TGTGCCTGGCACAGGGTGGTTACCGGGGAGCAGTACTTC

d_call: TRBD2
clone_size: .
j_call: TRBJ2-3
v_call: TRBV30
cdr3_aa: CAWRSGLAGVADTQYF
cdr3_nt: TGTGCCTGGAGGTCCGGACTAGCGGGTGTTGCAGATACGCAGTATTTT

d_call: .
clone_size: few
j_call: TRBJ1-5
v_call: TRBV30
cdr3_aa: CAWSAVFNQPQHF
cdr3_nt: TGTGCCTGGAGTGCAGTATTCAATCAGCCCCAGCATTTT

d_call: TRBD2
clone_size: .
j_call: TRBJ2-7
v_call: TRBV4-1
cdr3_aa: CASSLTSGSHEQYF
cdr3_nt: TGCGCCAGCAGCTTGACTAGCGGGAGCCACGAGCAGTACTTC

d_call: .
clone_size: .
j_call: TRBJ2-7
v_call: TRBV30
cdr3_aa: CAWSPPGRSYEQYF
cdr3_nt: TGTGCCTGGAGTCCCCCGGGGCGTTCCTACGAGCAGTACTTC

d_call: TRBD2
clone_size: many
j_call: TRBJ2-1
v_call: TRBV27
cdr3_aa: CASSSIAGGFEQFF
cdr3_nt: TGTGCCAGCAGTTCGATAGCGGGAGGTTTTGAGCAGTTCTTC

d_call: .
clone_size: many
j_call: TRBJ2-5
v_call: TRBV11-2
cdr3_aa: CASSLGEKETQYF
cdr3_nt: TGTGCCAGCAGCTTGGGGGAGAAGGAGACCCAGTACTTC

d_call: .
clone_size: many
j_call: TRBJ2-1
v_call: TRBV20-1
cdr3_aa: CSAPAMVRNSYNEQFF
cdr3_nt: TGCAGTGCGCCCGCGATGGTACGTAATTCCTACAATGAGCAGTTCTTC

d_call: TRBD1
clone_size: few
j_call: TRBJ1-1
v_call: TRBV6-1
cdr3_aa: CASSDWQGATTEAFF
cdr3_nt: TGTGCCAGCAGTGATTGGCAGGGGGCTACCACTGAAGCTTTCTTT

d_call: .
clone_size: many
j_call: TRBJ2-7
v_call: TRBV5-1
cdr3_aa: CASSFGGTPYEQYF
cdr3_nt: TGCGCCAGCAGCTTTGGTGGAACCCCTTACGAGCAGTACTTC

d_call: TRBD2
clone_size: .
j_call: TRBJ2-7
v_call: TRBV28
cdr3_aa: CASSFTTSGIDEQYF
cdr3_nt: TGTGCCAGCAGTTTTACGACTAGCGGGATTGACGAGCAGTACTTC